These 18 T cell receptor beta chains share one sample of origin, sequenced in a study of a mutant IDH1 vaccine in newly diagnosed glioma. Profiled with immunoSEQ multiplex PCR; TCRdb holds only in-frame clones, not every one. The sample yields around 82,000 clones, over 75% seen once. Time point here: baseline, week 1 (first vaccination visit). Noted treatment: pre-vaccination baseline after standard-of-care therapy. The sample in question was PBMCs, obtained from a glioma patient treated with radiotherapy, temozolomide or both. Receptors were obtained from a man aged 40-55 years with glioma. Some clones in this sample may be carry-over from other donors' samples.

The V and J genes are TRBV19 and TRBJ2-7; 8 positions agree with TRBD1. The CDR3 runs 15 residues. The trim removed 5 bases at V and 6 bases at J, leaving 12 bases unmatched. Per the germline V gene, CDR1 is LNHDA and CDR2 is SQIVND (reference sequence). CDR3 DNA: TGTGCCAGTAGTTCTGGACAGGGAAAAACGGGCGAGCAGTACTTC. Translated: CASSSGQGKTGEQYF.

V and J are TRBV18 and TRBJ2-2, with TRBD1 matching 11 bases. V lost 3 bases to trimming and J lost 7 bases; unmatched junction nucleotides: 7. This CDR3 has 16 amino acids. Looked up from germline, CDR1 is KGHSH and CDR2 is LQKENI. CDR3 protein: CASSPVGTGGFGELFF. DNA for the CDR3: TGTGCCAGCTCACCCGTCGGGACAGGGGGTTTCGGGGAGCTGTTTTTT.

A few counts support this clone. The chain employs TRBV7-9 and TRBJ2-7, with D possibly being TRBD1 (6 bases). V was cut by 4 bases and J by 6 bases, with 13 bases left in between. Germline CDR1 and CDR2: SEHNR and FQNEAQ (reference sequence). The CDR3 is 13 amino acids. The CDR3 sequence is CASSWTVLSEQYF. The DNA for the CDR3 is TGTGCCAGCAGCTGGACAGTCCTGAGCGAGCAGTACTTC.

This chain links TRBV5-6 with TRBJ2-5; weak D call: TRBD2 (5 bases). The J call may be mistaken, given a closer DNA end match to TRBJ2-7. Germline loops: CDR1 SGHDT, CDR2 YYEEEE. CDR3 size: 15 residues. In DNA form, the CDR3 reads TGTGCCAGCAGCTTGGTTTGGGTAGCGAACTACGAGCAGTACTTC. It yields the protein CASSLVWVANYEQYF.

This clone appeared once. The CDR3 sequence: CASSPRGGEAGGEQFF. CDR3 bases: TGCGCCAGCAGCCCCCGTGGCGGGGAAGCAGGGGGTGAGCAGTTCTTC. The chain couples TRBV5-1 to TRBJ2-1; possible D gene TRBD1, 7 bases. The CDR3 has 16 residues. The germline V gene encodes CDR1 SGHRS and CDR2 YFSETQ. Trimming cost V 4 bases and J 9 bases, with 23 bases left between them. Full variable domain (missing parts from reference TRBV5-1 and TRBJ2-1): KAGVTQTPRYLIKTRGQQVTLSCSPISGHRSVSWYQQTPGQGLQFLFEYFSETQRNKGNFPGRFSGRQFSNSRSEMNVSTLELGDSALYLCASSPRGGEAGGEQFFGPGTRLTVL.

The gene calls are TRBV14 and TRBJ2-7; no firm D call. The CDR3 runs 12 residues. Germline CDR1 and CDR2: SGHDN and FVKESK. With 5 bases removed from V and 0 bases from J, the gap between germline ends came to 5 bases. Here the CDR3 reads CASSLTSYEQYF. CDR3 coding DNA: TGTGCCAGCAGCTTAACCTCCTACGAGCAGTACTTC.

The chain links TRBV5-6 to TRBJ1-5; D uncertain. The CDR3 consists of 13 residues. Deletions cut 3 bases from V and 3 bases from J, with 7 bases between. Germline loops: CDR1 SGHDT, CDR2 YYEEEE. The CDR3 sequence is CASSSNNNQPQHF. CDR3 nucleotides: TGTGCCAGCAGCTCCAACAACAATCAGCCCCAGCATTTT. Filled out from reference TRBV5-6 and TRBJ1-5, the complete variable domain reads DAGVTQSPTHLIKTRGQQVTLRCSPKSGHDTVSWYQQALGQGPQFIFQYYEEEERQRGNFPDRFSGHQFPNYSSELNVNALLLGDSALYLCASSSNNNQPQHFGDGTRLSIL.

Concerning this clone itself: The sample holds other DNA sequences that translate to the same CDR3. This chain links TRBV14 with TRBJ1-4, with D possibly matching TRBD1 (6 bases). V was cut by 3 bases and J by 7 bases, with 12 bases left in between. Germline CDR1 is SGHDN and CDR2 is FVKESK. The CDR3 has 14 amino acids. The CDR3 DNA is TGTGCCAGCAGCCACGAGGGGGGTAGTGAAAAACTGTTTTTT. This codes for CASSHEGGSEKLFF. Drawing the rest from reference TRBV14 and TRBJ1-4, the complete variable domain is EAGVTQFPSHSVIEKGQTVTLRCDPISGHDNLYWYRRVMGKEIKFLLHFVKESKQDESGMPNNRFLAERTGGTYSTLKVQPAELEDSGVYFCASSHEGGSEKLFFGSGTQLSVL.

V usage is TRBV5-5 and J usage is TRBJ1-2; a weak D match, TRBD1 (6 bases). From germline, CDR1 is SGHKS and CDR2 YYEKEE (reference sequence). The V and J ends lost 0 bases and 3 bases respectively, with 12 bases between them. The CDR3 is 15 amino acids. The chain's CDR3 is CASSLAAGDHYGYTF. In DNA form, the CDR3 reads TGTGCCAGCAGCTTGGCGGCAGGGGATCACTATGGCTACACCTTC.

The chain joins TRBV6-1 to TRBJ1-5; 8 bases agree with TRBD1. The CDR3 is 15 residues long. V dropped 6 bases and J dropped 3; count of bases not matched to a gene: 7. Germline lookup yields CDR1 MNHNS and CDR2 SASEGT. The CDR3 reads CASRQQGVLNQPQHF. The CDR3 coding sequence is TGTGCCAGCAGGCAACAGGGGGTGCTCAATCAGCCCCAGCATTTT.

The chain recombines TRBV6-4 with TRBJ2-3; D may be TRBD1 or TRBD2 (5 bases each). Germline V gene sequence: CDR1 MRHNA, CDR2 SNTAGT. V was shortened by 0 bases and J by 4 bases, with 11 bases between the two germline ends. The CDR3 length is 15 residues. CDR3 region: CASSDSGEWADTQYF. The CDR3 coding sequence is TGTGCCAGCAGTGACTCGGGGGAGTGGGCAGATACGCAGTATTTT.

Points on this clone: Other DNA sequences in the sample encode the same CDR3. J is TRBJ2-7 and V is TRBV30; D gene ambiguous. Trimming removed 0 bases from V and 7 bases from J, with 7 bases in between. Per the germline V gene, CDR1 is GTSNPN and CDR2 is SVGIG (reference sequence). This CDR3 is built from 11 residues. DNA for the CDR3: TGTGCCTGGAGTGTACGAGGAGAGCAGTACTTC. Amino acid sequence: CAWSVRGEQYF.

Only one count was recorded for this clone. This rearrangement joins TRBV6-1 to TRBJ2-7, with 10 bases aligning to TRBD1. Germline V CDR1 and CDR2: MNHNS, SASEGT. Trimming took 4 bases from V and 3 from J; bases not matched to a gene: 3. The CDR3 length is 14 residues. The chain's CDR3 is CASSVGQGDYEQYF. In nucleotides, the CDR3 is TGTGCCAGCAGTGTTGGACAGGGGGACTACGAGCAGTACTTC.

The chain joins TRBV5-6 to TRBJ1-1; D gene ambiguous. The CDR3 length is 13 residues. Trimming cost V 2 bases and J 1 base, with 6 bases left between them. The germline gives CDR1 SGHDT, CDR2 YYEEEE. The CDR3 DNA reads as TGTGCCAGCAGCTTACGACCGAACACTGAAGCTTTCTTT. The encoded protein is CASSLRPNTEAFF.

V gene TRBV6-5 combines with J gene TRBJ2-3, with no clear D. Germline loops: CDR1 MNHEY, CDR2 SVGAGI. V was trimmed by 8 bases and J by 3 bases, leaving 15 bases between them. There are 14 residues in the CDR3. This CDR3 reads CASSPRIGTDTQYF. The CDR3 nucleotides are TGTGCCAGCTCCCCCAGAATAGGTACAGATACGCAGTATTTT.

The chain links TRBV5-1 to TRBJ2-5, with 14 bases matching TRBD2. V lost 5 bases to trimming and J lost 5 bases; unmatched junction nucleotides: 11. CDR3 length: 17 amino acids. Germline CDR1 and CDR2: SGHRS and YFSETQ. This CDR3 reads CASSYGTSGGNGETQYF. In DNA form, the CDR3 reads TGCGCCAGCAGTTACGGGACTAGCGGGGGAAACGGGGAGACCCAGTACTTC. The full variable domain, its missing parts supplied by reference TRBV5-1 and TRBJ2-5, is KAGVTQTPRYLIKTRGQQVTLSCSPISGHRSVSWYQQTPGQGLQFLFEYFSETQRNKGNFPGRFSGRQFSNSRSEMNVSTLELGDSALYLCASSYGTSGGNGETQYFGPGTRLLVL.

This clone was seen only once. The chain employs TRBV6-1 and TRBJ1-2, with TRBD1 as a possible D gene (5 bases). Trimming pared 1 base from V and 1 base from J, leaving 10 bases between. The CDR3 length is 15 residues. Germline V gene lookup returns CDR1 MNHNS and CDR2 SASEGT. CDR3 sequence (DNA): TGTGCCAGCAGTGAAGTTTGGGGCGTTAACTATGGCTACACCTTC. Its protein product is CASSEVWGVNYGYTF.

The rearrangement joins TRBV4-2 to TRBJ2-7, with TRBD2 matching over 11 bases. Trimming removed 5 bases from V and 2 bases from J; junction bases left unmatched: 5. Looked up from germline, CDR1 is LGHNA and CDR2 is YNFKEQ. This CDR3 is built from 15 residues. The CDR3 region is CASSTTSGGTYEQYF. In DNA, the CDR3 is TGTGCCAGCAGCACTACTAGCGGGGGTACCTACGAGCAGTACTTC.